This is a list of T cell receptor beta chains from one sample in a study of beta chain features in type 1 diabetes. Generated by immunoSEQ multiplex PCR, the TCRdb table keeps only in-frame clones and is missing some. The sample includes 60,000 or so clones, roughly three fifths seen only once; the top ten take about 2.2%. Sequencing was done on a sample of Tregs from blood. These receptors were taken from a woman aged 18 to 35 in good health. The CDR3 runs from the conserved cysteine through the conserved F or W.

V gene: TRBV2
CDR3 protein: CASSETGSEYGYTF

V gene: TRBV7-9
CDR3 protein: CASSFSLNTEAFF

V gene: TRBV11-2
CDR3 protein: CASSLDTRGRNSPLHF

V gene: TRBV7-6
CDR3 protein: CASSLSSYEQYF

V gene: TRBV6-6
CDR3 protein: CASRPRLNRETQYF

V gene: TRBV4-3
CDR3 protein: CASSQDGRGNEKLFF

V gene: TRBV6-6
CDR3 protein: CASSYSRGKNQPQHF

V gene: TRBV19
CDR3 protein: CASSRDRTYGYTF

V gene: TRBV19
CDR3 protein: CASSPSPGGGRARGAFF

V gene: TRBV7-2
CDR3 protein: CASSFAGSSGGLEQYF

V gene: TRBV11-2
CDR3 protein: CASSFRTSGGNEQFF

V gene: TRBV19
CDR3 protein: CASTIGDYGTDTQYF

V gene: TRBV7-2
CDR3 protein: CASSRGGNTGELFF

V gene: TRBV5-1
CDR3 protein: CASSLAGSYNSPLHF

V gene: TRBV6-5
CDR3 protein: CASTPRRSRGAFF

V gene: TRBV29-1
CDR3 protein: CSVRPSVQETQYF

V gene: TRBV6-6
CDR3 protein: CASAGQGLGYTF

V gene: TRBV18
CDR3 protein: CASSPGQVAEAFF

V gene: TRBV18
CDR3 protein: CASSRGSTGNNQPQHF

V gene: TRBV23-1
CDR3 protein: CATYPLQGKTDGYTF

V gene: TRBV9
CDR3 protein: CASSVAGGFYNEQFF

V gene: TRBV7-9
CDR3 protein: CASSLQGARGYTF

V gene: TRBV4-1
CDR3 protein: CASSRALDQTDNEKLFF

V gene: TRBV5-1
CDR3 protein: CASSFGTLNTGELFF

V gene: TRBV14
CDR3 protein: CASSQGWGRRFDEQFF

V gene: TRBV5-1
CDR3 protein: CASRAGTSNQPQHF

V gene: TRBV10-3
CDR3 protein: CAIAETGTYGYTF

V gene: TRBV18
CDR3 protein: CASSPRTGGFTGELFF

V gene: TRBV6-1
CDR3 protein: CASRYRVRDTEAFF

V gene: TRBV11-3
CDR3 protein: CASSLTGGSTEAFF

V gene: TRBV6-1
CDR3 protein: CASSGYYRATNEKLFF

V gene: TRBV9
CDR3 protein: CASSALESTQYF

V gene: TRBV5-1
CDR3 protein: CASSLEVGTSGDSAQYF

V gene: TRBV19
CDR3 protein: CASSTSPGLAYQETQYF

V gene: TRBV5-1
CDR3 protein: CASSFDRDGYTF

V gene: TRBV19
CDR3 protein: CASSPQGGETQYF

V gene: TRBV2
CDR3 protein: CASSDQIGVNEQFF

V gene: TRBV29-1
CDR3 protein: CSVATTGTVNTEAFF

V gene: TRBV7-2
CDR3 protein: CASSPGMSAYEQYF

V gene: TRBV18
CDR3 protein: CASSTEQRYGYTF

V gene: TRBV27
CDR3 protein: CASTYRGRGSSTDTQYF

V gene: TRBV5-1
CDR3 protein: CASSLGLAGDYEQYF

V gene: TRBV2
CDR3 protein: CASGGDSGANVLTF

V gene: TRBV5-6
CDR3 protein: CASSLSTVTGFTQPQHF

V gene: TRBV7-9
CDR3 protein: CASSPTGGSRTDTQYF

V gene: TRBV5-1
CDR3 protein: CASSVGQGARDTQYF

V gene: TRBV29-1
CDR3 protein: CSVAGINTGELFF

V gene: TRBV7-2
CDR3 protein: CASLFRAGDTQYF

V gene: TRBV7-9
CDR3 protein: CASSLTGNHEQYF

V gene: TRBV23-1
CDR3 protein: CASSRAGIFMNTEAFF

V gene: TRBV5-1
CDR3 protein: CASSLGRSYNEQFF

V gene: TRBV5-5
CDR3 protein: CASSPSGVKWYEQYF

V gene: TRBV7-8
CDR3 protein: CASGGRGQTQYF

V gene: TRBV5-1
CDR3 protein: CASSYPPGGTREKLFF

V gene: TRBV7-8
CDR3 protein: CASSFGTSGGTDTQYF

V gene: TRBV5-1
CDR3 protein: CASSYVQGDGYTF

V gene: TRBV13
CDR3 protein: CASSLGIEGQVSYEQYF

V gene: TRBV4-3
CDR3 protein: CASSQDARGPRTDTQYF

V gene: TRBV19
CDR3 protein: CASRQASGSLNEQYF

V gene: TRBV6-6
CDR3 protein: CASRMPGTSGSNEQYF